This TCR beta chain was retrieved from a study of T-cell memory formation after mild COVID-19. Study-level results: Clones contracting across day 15 to 85 had a balanced CD4/CD8 profile; later expanding clones leaned CD4+.

Note on this clonotype: The antigen is undetermined.

One entry per CDR3 protein, called by TCRdb with MiXCR from the 5' RACE reads. The sample has roughly 250,000 distinct CDR3 sequences; over 15% are singletons. Germline lookup yields CDR1 MRHNA and CDR2 SNTAGT. The CDR3 runs 13 residues. The V and J ends lost 5 bases and 4 bases respectively, with 11 bases between them. This rearrangement joins TRBV6-4 to TRBJ2-5, with D tentatively TRBD1 (5 bases). The sequenced material came from PBMCs or a T cell subset sorted from them (not recorded which). The receptor comes from a man aged 18 to 30 who had mild COVID-19 (a few samples of this study predate the infection). Cell type and time point are not known. The CDR3 spells CASSLDTGETQYF. DNA for the CDR3: TGTGCCAGCAGTTTGGACACGGGAGAGACCCAGTACTTC.